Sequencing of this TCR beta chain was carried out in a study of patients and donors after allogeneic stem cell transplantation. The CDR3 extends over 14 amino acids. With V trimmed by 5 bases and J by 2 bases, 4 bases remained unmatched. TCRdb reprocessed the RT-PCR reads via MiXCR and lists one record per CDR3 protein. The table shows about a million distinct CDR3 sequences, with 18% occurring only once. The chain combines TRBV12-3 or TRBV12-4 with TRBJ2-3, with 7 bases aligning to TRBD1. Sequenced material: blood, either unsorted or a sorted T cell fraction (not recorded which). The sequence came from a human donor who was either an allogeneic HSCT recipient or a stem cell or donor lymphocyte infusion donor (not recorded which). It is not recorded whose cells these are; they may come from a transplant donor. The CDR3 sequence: CASSPDRITDTQYF. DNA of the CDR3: TGTGCCAGCAGTCCGGACAGGATCACAGATACGCAGTATTTT.